A single sample is the source of the 29 T cell receptor beta chains below, sequenced in a study of control samples from healthy donors and cancer patients (dated by TCRdb to about 2020). Library method: the immunoSEQ multiplex PCR assay. TCRdb provides this immuneACCESS table in a form limited to in-frame rearrangements. Some clones are lacking; in checked studies, under half of them reflect an unresolved V gene, and why the rest are absent is not known. The sample contains 100,000 to 150,000 clones, about 93% of them found a single time. 2% to 2.5% of the sample comes from the top ten. Sequencing was performed on blood. The receptor source for this set is a man aged 18 to 30 in good health.

This chain uses TRBV7-9 with TRBJ2-5; D remains unclear. The length of the CDR3 is 15 residues. Deletions cut 8 bases from V and 4 bases from J, with 20 bases between. The germline V gene encodes CDR1 SEHNR and CDR2 FQNEAQ (reference sequence). CDR3 in DNA: TGTGCCAGCGAGTCGACGTCTTCAGCGCGAGAGACCCAGTACTTC. Translation gives CASESTSSARETQYF. Filled out from reference TRBV7-9 and TRBJ2-5, the complete variable domain reads DTGVSQNPRHKITKRGQNVTFRCDPISEHNRLYWYRQTLGQGPEFLTYFQNEAQLEKSRLLSDRFSAERPKGSFSTLEIQRTEQGDSAMYLCASESTSSARETQYFGPGTRLLVL.

This chain uses TRBV29-1 with TRBJ2-2; possible D gene TRBD2, 5 bases. Germline CDR1 reads SQVTM; CDR2 reads ANQGSEA. The CDR3 sequence is 15 residues long. V shed 6 bases and J shed 5 bases, with 19 bases lying between them. The CDR3 coding sequence is TGCAGCGTCTTGCCGGGCGATTCGGGAACCGGGGAGCTGTTTTTT. This encodes CSVLPGDSGTGELFF.

This chain links TRBV5-1 with TRBJ2-3, with D maybe TRBD1 (5 bases). The CDR3 has 14 residues. Looked up from germline, CDR1 is SGHRS and CDR2 is YFSETQ. The ends were cut back, 0 bases at V and 9 bases at J, with 14 bases in the middle. The CDR3 is CASSLADQKGTQYF. The CDR3 DNA reads TGCGCCAGCAGCTTGGCCGATCAGAAGGGGACGCAGTATTTT.

The sample holds one count of this clone. The gene calls are TRBV6-1 and TRBJ2-3; D unresolved. The CDR3 has 14 amino acids. Germline V gene data show CDR1 as MNHNS and CDR2 as SASEGT. With 2 bases removed from V and 2 bases from J, the gap between germline ends came to 8 bases. The CDR3 sequence is CASSERSSTDTQYF. For the CDR3, the DNA is TGTGCCAGCAGTGAAAGGTCCTCCACAGATACGCAGTATTTT.

This sequence joins TRBV4-1 and TRBJ1-1, with D maybe TRBD1 (5 bases). The CDR3 is made up of 16 amino acids. V gave up 1 base and J gave up 7 bases, with 19 bases separating them. CDR1 and CDR2 from the germline V gene are MGHRA and YSYEKL. This chain's CDR3 is CASSQAVGREWGEAFF. The CDR3, as DNA: TGCGCCAGCAGCCAAGCGGTTGGCAGGGAGTGGGGTGAAGCTTTCTTT.

V usage is TRBV7-8 and J usage is TRBJ2-5, with D tentatively TRBD2 (5 bases). CDR3 length: 15 amino acids. CDR1 is SGHVS and CDR2 is FQNEAQ in the germline V gene. Trimming pared 6 bases from V and 5 bases from J, leaving 19 bases between. The CDR3 nucleotides read TGTGCCAGCAGATCCCGAGCGCTGCCGGGGGAGACCCAGTACTTC. It codes for CASRSRALPGETQYF. The complete variable domain, with remaining parts taken from reference TRBV7-8 and TRBJ2-5, reads GAGVSQSPRYKVAKRGQDVALRCDPISGHVSLFWYQQALGQGPEFLTYFQNEAQLDKSGLPSDRFFAERPEGSVSTLKIQRTQQEDSAVYLCASRSRALPGETQYFGPGTRLLVL.

The chain is built from TRBV19 and TRBJ2-7; possibly TRBD1 for D (6 bases). Deletions cut 5 bases from V and 0 bases from J, with 14 bases between. Germline CDR1 and CDR2: LNHDA and SQIVND (reference sequence). The CDR3 contains 15 residues. The DNA for the CDR3 is TGTGCCAGTAGTCCAAGACAGGCCTACTCCTACGAGCAGTACTTC. Its translation: CASSPRQAYSYEQYF.

The chain is built from TRBV7-8 and TRBJ2-2; the match to TRBD2 covers 7 bases. V lost 4 bases and J lost 6; bases outside the gene matches: 11. The germline V gene encodes CDR1 SGHVS and CDR2 FQNEAQ. This CDR3 region has 16 residues. The CDR3 nucleotides read TGTGCCAGCAGCTCCGCTGGCGGGAGTACCCCCGGGGAGCTGTTTTTT. It specifies CASSSAGGSTPGELFF.

The chain is built from TRBV7-9 and TRBJ2-7; 8 bases match TRBD1. CDR3 size: 14 residues. V lost 7 bases to trimming and J lost 9 bases; unmatched junction nucleotides: 14. CDR1 and CDR2 (germline): SEHNR, FQNEAQ (reference sequence). The CDR3 coding sequence is TGTGCCAGCACCCCCGGACAGGGACATAAAGGGCAGTACTTC. It specifies CASTPGQGHKGQYF.

The gene calls are TRBV19 and TRBJ1-1; D is possibly TRBD1 (6 bases). The CDR3 runs to 15 residues. CDR1 is LNHDA, CDR2 SQIVND, per germline (reference sequence). With 6 bases removed from V and 3 bases from J, the gap between germline ends came to 17 bases. The chain's CDR3 is CASSQGPGFHTEAFF. The CDR3 bases are TGTGCCAGTAGCCAGGGGCCGGGGTTCCACACTGAAGCTTTCTTT.

This clone was found once. The chain recombines TRBV18 with TRBJ2-3; TRBD1 matches at 8 bases. J was trimmed by 0 bases and V by 3 bases; bases with no gene match: 2. The CDR3 covers 15 residues. Looked up from germline, CDR1 is KGHSH and CDR2 is LQKENI. CDR3 amino acids: CASSPQGASTDTQYF. As DNA, the CDR3 is TGTGCCAGCTCACCCCAGGGGGCTAGCACAGATACGCAGTATTTT.

The chain combines TRBV14 with TRBJ2-4, with D maybe TRBD1 (5 bases). CDR1 SGHDN and CDR2 FVKESK come from the germline V gene. Trimming shortened V by 0 bases and J by 3 bases, and 15 bases separated the two germline ends. The CDR3 has 17 amino acids. Here the CDR3 DNA reads TGTGCCAGCAGCCAAGAAGCCCCCCATCAGGGCAAAAACATTCAGTACTTC. It specifies CASSQEAPHQGKNIQYF.

V is TRBV5-1 and J is TRBJ1-2; possibly TRBD1 for D (6 bases). CDR1 and CDR2 (germline): SGHRS, YFSETQ. Trimming removed 0 bases at V and 3 bases at J, with 6 bases between. This CDR3 has 13 amino acids. The CDR3 spells CASSLAGDYGYTF. The CDR3 DNA follows: TGCGCCAGCAGCTTGGCAGGGGACTATGGCTACACCTTC.

This chain joins TRBV28 and TRBJ1-4; TRBD1 matches 7 bases. CDR3 length equals 15 residues. V shed 4 bases, J shed 3 bases, and the junction held 5 bases outside the gene matches. Germline loops: CDR1 MDHEN, CDR2 SYDVKM. This chain's CDR3 is CASSYVGTANEKLFF. The CDR3 region has the DNA TGTGCCAGCAGTTACGTTGGGACAGCTAATGAAAAACTGTTTTTT.

In the case of this clone: Other DNA sequences in the sample encode the same CDR3. The rearrangement uses TRBV18 and TRBJ2-3; TRBD1 matches 9 bases. The CDR3 consists of 14 residues. CDR1 is KGHSH and CDR2 is LQKENI in the germline V gene. J lost 6 bases, V lost 3 bases, and 4 bases had no gene match. The CDR3 loop reads CASSPGQGADTQYF. CDR3 nucleotides: TGTGCCAGCTCACCGGGACAGGGCGCGGATACGCAGTATTTT.

The gene calls are TRBV5-4 and TRBJ1-1, with D hard to call. This CDR3 has 14 amino acids. The V end lost 5 bases, the J end lost 4 bases, and 15 bases lay between the germline ends. Germline loops: CDR1 SGHNT, CDR2 YYREEE (reference sequence). CDR3 bases: TGTGCCAGCAGGACTGATACGGTGGTCACTGAAGCTTTCTTT. Encoded protein: CASRTDTVVTEAFF. Full variable domain (rest looked up from reference TRBV5-4 and TRBJ1-1): ETGVTQSPTHLIKTRGQQVTLRCSSQSGHNTVSWYQQALGQGPQFIFQYYREEENGRGNFPPRFSGLQFPNYSSELNVNALELDDSALYLCASRTDTVVTEAFFGQGTRLTVV.

This clone was detected once. The chain employs TRBV6-2 or TRBV6-3 and TRBJ2-7; 13 bases line up with TRBD2. This CDR3 comprises 17 residues. After removal of 0 bases from V and 0 bases from J, the junction contained 2 bases not matched to a gene. In germline, CDR1 is MNHEY, CDR2 SVGEGT. CDR3 residues: CASSYSRTSGSSYEQYV. In nucleotides, the CDR3 is TGTGCCAGCAGTTACTCCAGGACTAGCGGGAGCTCCTACGAGCAGTACGTC.

For the CDR3, the DNA is TGTGCCAGCAGTTCCGAGGGCCAGAACACTGAAGCTTTCTTT. It is translated as CASSSEGQNTEAFF. V is TRBV28 and J is TRBJ1-1; no clear D gene. CDR1 and CDR2 (germline): MDHEN, SYDVKM. V was cut by 4 bases and J by 1 base, with 10 bases left in between. The CDR3 is 14 amino acids.

V and J are TRBV12-5 and TRBJ2-7; a weak D match, TRBD2 (6 bases). Looked up from germline, CDR1 is LGHNT and CDR2 is FRNRAP. The CDR3 runs 13 residues. V shed 7 bases and J shed 12 bases, with 22 bases lying between them. The CDR3 DNA reads as TGTGCTAGTGCCCTCTCGGGACTCCGTGCCGTGTACTTC. This codes for CASALSGLRAVYF.

The chain combines TRBV18 with TRBJ2-3, with D possibly being TRBD1 (6 bases). Trimming took off 3 bases at V and 2 bases at J, with 18 bases between the two ends. Germline values: CDR1 KGHSH, CDR2 LQKENI. The CDR3 is 17 amino acids. CDR3 DNA sequence: TGTGCCAGCTCACCCCAACAGGGAGCCCCTTCCACAGATACGCAGTATTTT. Its translation: CASSPQQGAPSTDTQYF.

The chain recombines TRBV14 with TRBJ1-6; D not certain. This CDR3 has 13 amino acids. Germline values: CDR1 SGHDN, CDR2 FVKESK. Trimming removed 3 bases from V and 14 bases from J, with 14 bases in between. The chain's CDR3 is CASSQGWPPALHF. DNA of the CDR3: TGTGCCAGCAGCCAGGGTTGGCCGCCGGCCCTCCACTTT.

This clone occurred once. The CDR3 bases are TGTGCCAGCAGAAATAACAGGGGGCTCTACGAGCAGTACTTC. Amino acids: CASRNNRGLYEQYF. The chain has TRBV6-5 and TRBJ2-7; 9 nucleotides match TRBD1. The CDR3 has 14 amino acids. J lost 3 bases, V lost 6 bases, and 6 bases had no gene match. CDR1 and CDR2 from the germline V gene are MNHEY and SVGAGI.

The gene calls are TRBV10-2 and TRBJ1-6; weak D call: TRBD1 (5 bases). The germline V and J ends were trimmed by 6 bases and 0 bases, with 15 bases remaining between them. In germline, CDR1 is WSHSY, CDR2 SAAADI. CDR3 length: 17 residues. The CDR3 is CASRPGAASSYNSPLHF. The CDR3 DNA follows: TGCGCCAGCAGGCCCGGGGCGGCGAGCTCCTATAATTCACCCCTCCACTTT.

The chain uses TRBV30 and TRBJ2-3; 7 bases agree with TRBD2. V shed 4 bases, J shed 4 bases, and the junction held 2 bases outside the gene matches. In germline, CDR1 is GTSNPN, CDR2 SVGIG (reference sequence). This CDR3 is built from 12 residues. DNA for the CDR3: TGTGCCTGGATCAGCGGGGCAGATACGCAGTATTTT. Protein sequence: CAWISGADTQYF.

This clone was found a few times. The chain joins TRBV30 to TRBJ2-6, with D possibly matching TRBD1 (6 bases). The V and J ends lost 3 bases and 2 bases respectively, with 17 bases between them. The CDR3 contains 17 residues. Germline CDR1 reads GTSNPN; CDR2 reads SVGIG (reference sequence). CDR3 region: CAWRRAGAGAGANVLTF. The DNA of the CDR3 is TGTGCCTGGAGGAGGGCAGGGGCTGGAGCTGGGGCCAACGTCCTGACTTTC.

The chain joins TRBV7-2 to TRBJ1-2; D is perhaps TRBD1 (6 bases). V lost 3 bases and J lost 4, with 12 bases in between. The germline gives CDR1 SGHTA, CDR2 FQGNSA. This CDR3 is built from 14 residues. CDR3 residues: CASSLQGQPYGYTF. The CDR3 DNA reads TGTGCCAGCAGCTTGCAAGGACAGCCCTATGGCTACACCTTC.

This chain joins TRBV4-1 and TRBJ1-2; D is ambiguous. This CDR3 is built from 14 residues. Trimming stripped 2 bases from V and 2 bases from J, with 9 bases between. Germline assignment: CDR1 MGHRA and CDR2 YSYEKL. The CDR3 region has the DNA TGCGCCAGCAGCCAACCCGGCGCAAACTATGGCTACACCTTC. Its translation is CASSQPGANYGYTF.

The chain combines TRBV3-1 (or the pseudogene TRBV3-2) with TRBJ2-2, with 9 bases lining up with TRBD1. J gave up 5 bases and V 1 base, and 5 bases lay outside the gene matches. Germline V lookup: CDR1 LGHDT, CDR2 YNNKEL (reference sequence). The CDR3 is 16 amino acids. CDR3 sequence (DNA): TGTGCCAGCAGCCAAGCCGGGACAGGGCGAACCGGGGAGCTGTTTTTT. As protein: CASSQAGTGRTGELFF.

This chain joins TRBV30 and TRBJ2-5; tentative D call: TRBD1 (6 bases). With 2 bases removed from V and 3 bases from J, the gap between germline ends came to 7 bases. CDR1 and CDR2 from the germline V gene are GTSNPN and SVGIG (reference sequence). The CDR3 has 12 residues. CDR3 amino acids: CAWSPGEETQYF. In nucleotides, the CDR3 is TGTGCCTGGAGTCCAGGGGAAGAGACCCAGTACTTC.